This T cell receptor (beta chain) stems from a study of shared clonotypes between healthy human individuals. Across the study: Ranging from 18 to 49 in age, donors were a couple of women and a few men.

V was clipped by 8 bases and J by 3 bases; unmatched bases: 13. Germline V gene sequence: CDR1 ENHRY, CDR2 SYGVKD. This CDR3 spans 16 amino acids. Around 90 million PBMCs served as the genomic DNA source for unsorted samples. Deep-level running was used for the assay. Genomic DNA (from each subset) was split evenly across several immunoSEQ plates. Using immunoSEQ multiplex PCR, the repertoire was profiled, and TCRdb retains in-frame clones only, with some absent. The sample consists of 450,000 to 600,000 clones, 65% to 80% of them appearing once. Sequenced: PBMCs. The V gene is TRBV10-3, the J gene TRBJ1-5; 7 positions match TRBD1. The receptor was derived from a woman aged 40 to 50 in good health. Some clones in this sample may be carry-over from other donors' samples. The CDR3, as DNA: TGTGCCATCGGAACCAACAGGGGCTCGGACAATCAGCCCCAGCATTTT. It codes for CAIGTNRGSDNQPQHF.